This T cell receptor beta chain originates from a study of blood T cell repertoires in COVID-19. As originally analysed: The assay estimated nucleated cells by amplifying reference gene primers. The data were produced by immunoSEQ multiplex PCR, yet TCRdb's version contains in-frame clones alone and is incomplete. The D gene and trimming were derived from the DNA, and the V and J assignments and clone size from that table. The sample lists roughly 260,000 clones; approximately 79% were seen once. The J segment lost 10 bases and the V segment lost 4 bases, leaving 4 bases of the junction unmatched. The germline V gene has CDR1 LGHDT and CDR2 YNNKEL (reference sequence). CDR3 length: 14 amino acids.

The sample comprised peripheral blood. The clonotype was recovered from a woman aged 80 or older with active or convalescent COVID-19. The chain employs TRBV3-1 (or the pseudogene TRBV3-2) and TRBJ1-6; 10 bases match TRBD1. CDR3 region: CASSLTGGGSPLHF. The CDR3 region has the DNA TGTGCCAGCAGCCTGACAGGGGGCGGATCACCCCTCCACTTT.